This is a list of T cell receptor beta chains from one sample in a study of T cells expressing NK-cell markers. TCRdb reanalyzed the 5' RACE reads, giving one entry per CDR3 protein sequence and no DNA. Across some 280,000 distinct CDR3 sequences, the top ten clones capture approximately 0.42% of the sample. The specimen sequenced was blood T cells: a sorted CD56 or NKG2C T cell subset, CD4+ or CD8+ T cells, or bulk PBMC T cells (not recorded which). These receptors were collected from a man between 18 and 29 years old in good health. The CDR3 runs from the conserved cysteine through the conserved F or W.

J gene: TRBJ2-1; V gene: TRBV18; CDR3 protein: CASSRSGRNEQFF
J gene: TRBJ2-6; V gene: TRBV6-1; CDR3 protein: CASSSTVGSGANVLTF
J gene: TRBJ2-1; V gene: TRBV20-1; CDR3 protein: CSAQTGANEQFF
J gene: TRBJ2-7; V gene: TRBV29-1; CDR3 protein: CSATGLSYEQYF
J gene: TRBJ2-5; V gene: TRBV29-1; CDR3 protein: CSVGDIDQETQYF
J gene: TRBJ2-7; V gene: TRBV6-2/TRBV6-3; CDR3 protein: CASSYRQGGSYEQYF
J gene: TRBJ2-2; V gene: TRBV6-8; CDR3 protein: CASSPTSATGELFF
J gene: TRBJ2-7; V gene: TRBV9; CDR3 protein: CASSVGGTGSNEQYF
J gene: TRBJ2-3; V gene: TRBV12-3/TRBV12-4; CDR3 protein: CASKGGRADTQYF
J gene: TRBJ2-3; V gene: TRBV5-1; CDR3 protein: CASRAGSGTDTQYF
J gene: TRBJ1-2; V gene: TRBV19; CDR3 protein: CASTGTTIGGYTF
J gene: TRBJ1-1; V gene: TRBV28; CDR3 protein: CASNRSKGTTFF
J gene: TRBJ2-1; V gene: TRBV11-1; CDR3 protein: CASSLGLAGGPSYNEQFF
J gene: TRBJ2-3; V gene: TRBV30; CDR3 protein: CAWTVAGSGDTQYF
J gene: TRBJ2-7; V gene: TRBV29-1; CDR3 protein: CSVGPLQGTYEQYF
J gene: TRBJ1-1; V gene: TRBV3-1; CDR3 protein: CASSPTPTGNTEAFF
J gene: TRBJ1-3; V gene: TRBV4-1; CDR3 protein: CASSQDNRLSGNTIYF
J gene: TRBJ2-3; V gene: TRBV7-2; CDR3 protein: CASSLGRLDTQYF
J gene: TRBJ2-2; V gene: TRBV29-1; CDR3 protein: CSVRSGGAGTGELFF
J gene: TRBJ1-5; V gene: TRBV20-1; CDR3 protein: CSAKSTVNQPQHF
J gene: TRBJ1-1; V gene: TRBV6-5; CDR3 protein: CASSSGTVPDGEAFF
J gene: TRBJ1-6; V gene: TRBV7-9; CDR3 protein: CASSPIGNSPLHF
J gene: TRBJ2-3; V gene: TRBV20-1; CDR3 protein: CSASGRGLADTQYF
J gene: TRBJ1-4; V gene: TRBV7-2; CDR3 protein: CASSSRDRGLEKLFF
J gene: TRBJ2-1; V gene: TRBV7-9; CDR3 protein: CASSLASSGGVKGEQFF
J gene: TRBJ2-7; V gene: TRBV20-1; CDR3 protein: CSASPSGYSYEQYF
J gene: TRBJ2-1; V gene: TRBV29-1; CDR3 protein: CSLTSGYNEQFF
J gene: TRBJ2-1; V gene: TRBV12-3/TRBV12-4; CDR3 protein: CASIRGAGAGYNEQFF
J gene: TRBJ1-1; V gene: TRBV18; CDR3 protein: CASSPPGGTAFF
J gene: TRBJ2-7; V gene: TRBV7-2; CDR3 protein: CASSLDVGGSYEQYF
J gene: TRBJ1-1; V gene: TRBV12-3/TRBV12-4; CDR3 protein: CASTQTENTEAFF
J gene: TRBJ2-1; V gene: TRBV2; CDR3 protein: CASTAGHSEQFF
J gene: TRBJ1-3; V gene: TRBV28; CDR3 protein: CASSFAGAVGNTIYF
J gene: TRBJ2-7; V gene: TRBV27; CDR3 protein: CASSWIGLGEYEQYF
J gene: TRBJ1-1; V gene: TRBV6-5; CDR3 protein: CASSFNGVDTEAFF
J gene: TRBJ1-6; V gene: TRBV27; CDR3 protein: CASSIRNSPTSSYNSPLHF
J gene: TRBJ1-6; V gene: TRBV12-2; CDR3 protein: CASRLGRPNSPLHF
J gene: TRBJ2-7; V gene: TRBV9; CDR3 protein: CASSELRPPGALYEQYF
J gene: TRBJ2-1; V gene: TRBV6-4; CDR3 protein: CASSPFPPGQGFGEQFF
J gene: TRBJ1-3; V gene: TRBV28; CDR3 protein: CASLQQGLAGNTIYF
J gene: TRBJ2-5; V gene: TRBV7-2; CDR3 protein: CASSFVGASGKETQYF
J gene: TRBJ2-1; V gene: TRBV29-1; CDR3 protein: CSARPSGVGEQFF
J gene: TRBJ2-3; V gene: TRBV5-5; CDR3 protein: CASSRNTREVGDTQYF
J gene: TRBJ2-4; V gene: TRBV7-2; CDR3 protein: CASSLDRGLNIQYF
J gene: TRBJ2-7; V gene: TRBV5-5; CDR3 protein: CASSRRPMDGSYEQYF
J gene: TRBJ1-1; V gene: TRBV7-3; CDR3 protein: CASSFMTGPNTEAFF
J gene: TRBJ2-3; V gene: TRBV7-6; CDR3 protein: CASGLGSGLAGDTQYF
J gene: TRBJ1-2; V gene: TRBV10-3; CDR3 protein: CAISDSVQGADGYTF
J gene: TRBJ2-1; V gene: TRBV7-9; CDR3 protein: CASSGYSGRATEQFF
J gene: TRBJ2-1; V gene: TRBV7-8; CDR3 protein: CASSLDREPEQFF
J gene: TRBJ2-2; V gene: TRBV2; CDR3 protein: CASSRRTKNTGELFF
J gene: TRBJ2-2; V gene: TRBV6-5; CDR3 protein: CASSYKAGASRNTGELFF
J gene: TRBJ2-1; V gene: TRBV12-3/TRBV12-4; CDR3 protein: CASSLDLAGGADEQFF
J gene: TRBJ2-4; V gene: TRBV6-1; CDR3 protein: CASSDRLPASIQYF
J gene: TRBJ2-1; V gene: TRBV20-1; CDR3 protein: CSARDWEGQGNEQFF
J gene: TRBJ2-5; V gene: TRBV5-1; CDR3 protein: CASSLARDSGTQYF
J gene: TRBJ2-2; V gene: TRBV20-1; CDR3 protein: CSARDPTSGRAWGELFF
J gene: TRBJ1-2; V gene: TRBV15; CDR3 protein: CATSNPIRDGYGYTF
J gene: TRBJ2-1; V gene: TRBV9; CDR3 protein: CASSPMGDYNEQFF
J gene: TRBJ2-5; V gene: TRBV11-2; CDR3 protein: CASSLDWGGGQETQYF